This T cell receptor (beta chain) came from a study of cytomegalovirus exposure and HLA in healthy donors. General study points: Upon later analysis, TCR association rates were observed to vary by HLA locus, being highest for DRB1 and lowest for HLA-C.

Remarks on this clone: The target antigen is unknown.

The PCR had 60 Vbeta and 13 Jbeta primers. Here immunoSEQ multiplex PCR was the method, and the copy in TCRdb shows in-frame clones only, minus some. This sample carries over 100,000 clones, around 60% of them seen once, and the ten largest clones take more than 8%. The CDR3 has 16 amino acids. V trimming: 0 bases; J trimming: 5 bases; junction bases outside the gene matches: 4. Germline CDR1 reads SGHRS; CDR2 reads YFSETQ. The sample comprised PBMCs. The rearrangement links TRBV5-1 to TRBJ1-5; 11 bases fit TRBD1. The receptor was isolated from a man in his forties in good health and CMV-seropositive. CDR3 sequence (DNA): TGCGCCAGCAGCTTGGAGGGGACAGGGGGACATCAGCCCCAGCATTTT. This codes for CASSLEGTGGHQPQHF. Full variable domain (missing parts from reference TRBV5-1 and TRBJ1-5): KAGVTQTPRYLIKTRGQQVTLSCSPISGHRSVSWYQQTPGQGLQFLFEYFSETQRNKGNFPGRFSGRQFSNSRSEMNVSTLELGDSALYLCASSLEGTGGHQPQHFGDGTRLSIL.